This T cell receptor (beta chain) was captured by sequencing in a study of CD8+ T cells in alopecia areata. CDR1 MGHRA and CDR2 YSYEKL come from the germline V gene. The length of the CDR3 is 18 residues. The ends lost 1 base at V and 4 bases at J; junction bases unmatched: 13. Sequencing used cDNA as its template, made by extracting RNA and reverse transcribing it. TCRdb keeps only in-frame clones here, not all; method: immunoSEQ multiplex PCR. The sample holds approximately 280,000 clones; 55% to 75% are singletons and the top ten take under 2%. The treatment was: oral pan-JAK inhibitor, 5-10 mg twice daily.

This receptor was taken from a human donor with alopecia areata. The V call is TRBV4-1, the J call TRBJ1-5; TRBD1 matches at 7 bases. This material consisted of CD4+ T cells sorted from blood, taken at week 24, from a patient treated with tofacitinib. CDR3 sequence: CASSQGRIQGDFNQPQHF. CDR3 coding DNA: TGCGCCAGCAGCCAAGGTAGGATCCAGGGGGATTTTAATCAGCCCCAGCATTTT.